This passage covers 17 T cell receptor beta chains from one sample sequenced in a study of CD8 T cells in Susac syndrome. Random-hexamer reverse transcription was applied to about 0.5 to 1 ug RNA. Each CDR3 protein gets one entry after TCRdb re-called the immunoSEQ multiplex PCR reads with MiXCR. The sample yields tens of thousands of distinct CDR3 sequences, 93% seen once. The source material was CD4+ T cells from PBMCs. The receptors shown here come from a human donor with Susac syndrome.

The CDR3 sequence: CATSLGGQVYEQYF. CDR3 DNA: TGTGCCACCAGCCTGGGGGGACAGGTCTACGAGCAGTACTTC. The V gene is TRBV15, the J gene TRBJ2-7; 8 bases line up with TRBD1. Looked up from germline, CDR1 is LNHNV and CDR2 is YYDKDF (reference sequence). V lost 5 bases to trimming and J lost 3 bases; unmatched junction nucleotides: 6. CDR3 size: 14 residues.

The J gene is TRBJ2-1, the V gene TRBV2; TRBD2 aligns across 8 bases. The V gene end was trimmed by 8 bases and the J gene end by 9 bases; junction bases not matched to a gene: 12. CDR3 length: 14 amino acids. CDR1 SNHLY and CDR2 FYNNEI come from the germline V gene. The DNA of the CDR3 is TGTGCCAGCGCCGGGACTAGGGCGTTTGCTGAGCAGTTCTTC. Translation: CASAGTRAFAEQFF. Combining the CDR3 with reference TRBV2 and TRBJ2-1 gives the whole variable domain EPEVTQTPSHQVTQMGQEVILRCVPISNHLYFYWYRQILGQKVEFLVSFYNNEISEKSEIFDDQFSVERPDGSNFTLKIRSTKLEDSAMYFCASAGTRAFAEQFFGPGTRLTVL.

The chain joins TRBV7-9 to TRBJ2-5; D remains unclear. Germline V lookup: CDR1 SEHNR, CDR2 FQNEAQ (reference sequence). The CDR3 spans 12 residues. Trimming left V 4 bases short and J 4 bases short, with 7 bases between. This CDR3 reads CASSYTIETQYF. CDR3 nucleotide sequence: TGTGCCAGCAGCTATACGATAGAGACCCAGTACTTC.

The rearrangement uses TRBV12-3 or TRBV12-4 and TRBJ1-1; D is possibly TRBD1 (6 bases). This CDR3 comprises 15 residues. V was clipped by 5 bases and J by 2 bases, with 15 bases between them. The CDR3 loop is CASSLVSGGNTEAFF. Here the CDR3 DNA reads TGTGCCAGCAGTCTGGTTTCCGGGGGCAACACTGAAGCTTTCTTT.

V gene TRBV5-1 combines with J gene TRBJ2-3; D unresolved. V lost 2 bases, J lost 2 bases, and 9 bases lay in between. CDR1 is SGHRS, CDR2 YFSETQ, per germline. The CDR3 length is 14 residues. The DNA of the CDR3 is TGCGCCAGCAGCTTCGAAAAGTACACAGATACGCAGTATTTT. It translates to CASSFEKYTDTQYF.

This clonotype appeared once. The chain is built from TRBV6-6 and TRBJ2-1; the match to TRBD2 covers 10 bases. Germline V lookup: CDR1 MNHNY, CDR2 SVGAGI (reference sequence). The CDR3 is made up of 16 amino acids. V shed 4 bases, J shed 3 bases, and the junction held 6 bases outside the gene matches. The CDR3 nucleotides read TGTGCCAGCAGTTCGTCTAGCGGGGGTTTCTACAATGAGCAGTTCTTC. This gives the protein CASSSSSGGFYNEQFF.

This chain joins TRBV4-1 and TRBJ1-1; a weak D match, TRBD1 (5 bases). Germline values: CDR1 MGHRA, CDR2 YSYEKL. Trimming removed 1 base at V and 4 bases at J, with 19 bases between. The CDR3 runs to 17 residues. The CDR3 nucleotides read TGCGCCAGCAGCCAAGGGCTCTTGGGGCGCGGGGGCACTGAAGCTTTCTTT. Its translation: CASSQGLLGRGGTEAFF.

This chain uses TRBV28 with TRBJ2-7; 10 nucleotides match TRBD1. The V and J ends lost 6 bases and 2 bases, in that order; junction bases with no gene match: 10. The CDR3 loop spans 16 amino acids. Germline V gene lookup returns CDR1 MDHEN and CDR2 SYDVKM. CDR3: CASSHQDRGRPYEQYF. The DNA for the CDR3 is TGTGCCAGCAGCCACCAAGACAGGGGGCGACCCTACGAGCAGTACTTC.

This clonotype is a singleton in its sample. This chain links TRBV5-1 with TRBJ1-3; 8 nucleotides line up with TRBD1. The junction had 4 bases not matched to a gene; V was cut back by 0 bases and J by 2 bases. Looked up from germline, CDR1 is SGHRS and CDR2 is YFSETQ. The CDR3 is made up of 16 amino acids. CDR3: CASSLVAGQAGNTIYF. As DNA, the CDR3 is TGCGCCAGCAGCTTGGTGGCGGGACAGGCTGGAAACACCATATATTTT.

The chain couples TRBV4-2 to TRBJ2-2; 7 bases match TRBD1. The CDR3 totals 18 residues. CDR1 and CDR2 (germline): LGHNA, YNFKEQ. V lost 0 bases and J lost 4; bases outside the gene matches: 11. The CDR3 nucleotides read TGTGCCAGCAGCCAAGACTTGGTAGGAGACAGGGTCACCGGGGAGCTGTTTTTT. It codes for CASSQDLVGDRVTGELFF.

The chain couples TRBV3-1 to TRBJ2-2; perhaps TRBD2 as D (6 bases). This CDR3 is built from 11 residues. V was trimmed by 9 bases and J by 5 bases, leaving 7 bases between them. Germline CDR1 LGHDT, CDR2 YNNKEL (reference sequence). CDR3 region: CASGLTGELFF. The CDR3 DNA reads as TGTGCCAGTGGACTAACCGGGGAGCTGTTTTTT.

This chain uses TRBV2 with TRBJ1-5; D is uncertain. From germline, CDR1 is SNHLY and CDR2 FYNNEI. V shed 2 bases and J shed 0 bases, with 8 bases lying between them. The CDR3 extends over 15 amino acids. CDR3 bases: TGTGCCAGCAGTGAATATAAGGTTAGCAATCAGCCCCAGCATTTT. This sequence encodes CASSEYKVSNQPQHF.

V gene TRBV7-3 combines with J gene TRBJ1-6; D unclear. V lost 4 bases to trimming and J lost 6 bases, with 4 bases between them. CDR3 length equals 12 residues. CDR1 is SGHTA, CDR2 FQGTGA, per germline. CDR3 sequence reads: CASSSGNSPLHF. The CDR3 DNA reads TGTGCCAGCAGCTCGGGTAATTCACCCCTCCACTTT.

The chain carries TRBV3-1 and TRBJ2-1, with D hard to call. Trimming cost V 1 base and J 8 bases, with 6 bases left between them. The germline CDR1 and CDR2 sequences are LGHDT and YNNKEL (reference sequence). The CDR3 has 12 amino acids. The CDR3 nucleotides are TGTGCCAGCAGCCAAGTTGGGGATGAGCAGTTCTTC. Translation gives CASSQVGDEQFF.

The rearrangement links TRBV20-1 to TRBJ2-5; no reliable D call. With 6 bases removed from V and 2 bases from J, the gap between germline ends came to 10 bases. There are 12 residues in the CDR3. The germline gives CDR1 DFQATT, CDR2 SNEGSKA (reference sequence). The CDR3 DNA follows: TGCAGTGCCCGCTACTGGCAAGAGACCCAGTACTTC. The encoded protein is CSARYWQETQYF.

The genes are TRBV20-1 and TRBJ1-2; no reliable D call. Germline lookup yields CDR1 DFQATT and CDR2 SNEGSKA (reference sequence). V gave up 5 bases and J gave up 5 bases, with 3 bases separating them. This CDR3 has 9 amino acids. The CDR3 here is CSAGYGYTF. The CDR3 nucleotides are TGCAGTGCTGGATATGGCTACACCTTC.

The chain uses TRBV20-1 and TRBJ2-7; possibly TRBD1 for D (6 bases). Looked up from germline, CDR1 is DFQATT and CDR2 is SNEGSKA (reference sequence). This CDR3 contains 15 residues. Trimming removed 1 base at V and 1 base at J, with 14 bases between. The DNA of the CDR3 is TGCAGTGCTAGAGGCCAACCAGGGGCTTCCTACGAGCAGTACTTC. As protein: CSARGQPGASYEQYF.